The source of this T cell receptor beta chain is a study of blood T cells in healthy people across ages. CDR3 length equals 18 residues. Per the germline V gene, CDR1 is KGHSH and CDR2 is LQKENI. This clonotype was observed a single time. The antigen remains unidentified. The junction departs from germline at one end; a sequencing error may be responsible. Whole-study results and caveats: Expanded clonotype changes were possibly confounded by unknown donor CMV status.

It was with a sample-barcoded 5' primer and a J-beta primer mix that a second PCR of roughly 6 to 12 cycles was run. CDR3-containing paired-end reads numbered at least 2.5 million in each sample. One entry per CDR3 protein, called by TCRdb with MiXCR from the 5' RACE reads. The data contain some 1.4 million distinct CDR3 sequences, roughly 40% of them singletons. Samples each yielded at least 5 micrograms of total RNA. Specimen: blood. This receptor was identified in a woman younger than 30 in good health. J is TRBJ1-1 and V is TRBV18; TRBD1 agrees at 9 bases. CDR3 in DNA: TGTGCCACCTCACTCTTATCCGGGACAGGGATGTTGAACACTGAAGCTTTCTTT. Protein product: CATSLLSGTGMLNTEAFF.